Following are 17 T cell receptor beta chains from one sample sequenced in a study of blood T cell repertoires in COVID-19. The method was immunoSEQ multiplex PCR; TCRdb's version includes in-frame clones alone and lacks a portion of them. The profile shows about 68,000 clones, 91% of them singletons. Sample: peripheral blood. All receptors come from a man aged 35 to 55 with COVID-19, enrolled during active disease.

CDR3 sequence: CASSQWDRPYEQYF. DNA for the CDR3: TGTGCCAGCAGCCAATGGGACAGGCCCTACGAGCAGTACTTC. The V and J genes are TRBV16 and TRBJ2-7; 8 positions agree with TRBD1. Trimming took 1 base from V and 2 from J; bases not matched to a gene: 1. The length of the CDR3 is 14 residues. Looked up from germline, CDR1 is KGHSY and CDR2 is FQNENV.

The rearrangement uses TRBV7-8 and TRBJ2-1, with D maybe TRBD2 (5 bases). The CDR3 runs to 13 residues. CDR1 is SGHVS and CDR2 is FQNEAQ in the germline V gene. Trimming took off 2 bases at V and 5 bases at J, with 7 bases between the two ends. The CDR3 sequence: CASSLTRDNEQFF. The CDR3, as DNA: TGTGCCAGCAGCTTAACTAGGGACAATGAGCAGTTCTTC.

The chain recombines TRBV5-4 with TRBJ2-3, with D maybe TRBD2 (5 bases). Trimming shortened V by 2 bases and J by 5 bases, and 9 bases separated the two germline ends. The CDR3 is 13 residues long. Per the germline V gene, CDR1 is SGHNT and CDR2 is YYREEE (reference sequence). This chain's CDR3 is CASSFSGEDTQYF. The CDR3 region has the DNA TGTGCCAGCAGCTTTTCCGGGGAAGATACGCAGTATTTT.

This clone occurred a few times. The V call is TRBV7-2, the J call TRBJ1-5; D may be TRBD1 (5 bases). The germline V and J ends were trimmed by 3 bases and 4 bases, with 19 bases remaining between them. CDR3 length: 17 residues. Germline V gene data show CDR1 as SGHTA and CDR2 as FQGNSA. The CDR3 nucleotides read TGTGCCAGCAGCTTCGAGCCAGGGCTGGGGCTTAATCAGCCCCAGCATTTT. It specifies CASSFEPGLGLNQPQHF. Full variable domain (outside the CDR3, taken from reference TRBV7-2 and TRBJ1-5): GAGVSQSPSNKVTEKGKDVELRCDPISGHTALYWYRQSLGQGLEFLIYFQGNSAPDKSGLPSDRFSAERTGGSVSTLTIQRTQQEDSAVYLCASSFEPGLGLNQPQHFGDGTRLSIL.

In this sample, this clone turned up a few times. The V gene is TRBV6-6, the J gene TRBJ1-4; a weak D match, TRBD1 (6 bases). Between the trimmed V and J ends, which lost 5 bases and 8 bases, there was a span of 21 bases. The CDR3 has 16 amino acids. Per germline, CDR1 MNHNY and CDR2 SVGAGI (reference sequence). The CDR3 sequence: CASSPVPGQWQEKLFF. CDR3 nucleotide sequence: TGTGCCAGCAGTCCGGTTCCGGGACAATGGCAGGAAAAACTGTTTTTT.

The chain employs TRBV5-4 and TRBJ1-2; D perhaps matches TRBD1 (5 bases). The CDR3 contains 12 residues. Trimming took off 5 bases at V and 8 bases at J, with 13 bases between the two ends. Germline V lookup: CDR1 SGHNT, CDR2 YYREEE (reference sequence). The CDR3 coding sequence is TGTGCCAGCAGTTCGGGGGAATACGGCTACACCTTC. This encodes CASSSGEYGYTF.

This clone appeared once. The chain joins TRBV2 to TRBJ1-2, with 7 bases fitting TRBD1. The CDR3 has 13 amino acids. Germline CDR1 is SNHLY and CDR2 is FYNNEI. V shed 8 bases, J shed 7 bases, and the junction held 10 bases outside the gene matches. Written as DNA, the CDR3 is TGTGCCAGCCATAGGGGGCCAGCGCGTGGCTACACCTTC. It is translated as CASHRGPARGYTF.

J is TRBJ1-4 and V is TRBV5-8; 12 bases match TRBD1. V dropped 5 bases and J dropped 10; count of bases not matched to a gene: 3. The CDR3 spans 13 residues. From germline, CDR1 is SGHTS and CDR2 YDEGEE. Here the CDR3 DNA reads TGTGCCAGCAGGGGACAGGGGGCTCGAAAACTGTTTTTT. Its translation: CASRGQGARKLFF.

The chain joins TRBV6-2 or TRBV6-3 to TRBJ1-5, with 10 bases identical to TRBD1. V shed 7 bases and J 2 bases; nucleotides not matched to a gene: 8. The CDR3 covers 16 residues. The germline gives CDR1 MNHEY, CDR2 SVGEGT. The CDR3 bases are TGTGCCAGCACCCCCGACAGGGGGCCGGGCAATCAGCCCCAGCATTTT. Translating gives CASTPDRGPGNQPQHF.

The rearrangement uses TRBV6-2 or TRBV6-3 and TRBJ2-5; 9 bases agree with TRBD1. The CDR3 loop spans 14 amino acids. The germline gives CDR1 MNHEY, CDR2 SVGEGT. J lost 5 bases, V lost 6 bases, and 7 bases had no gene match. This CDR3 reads CASSGTGGVETQYF. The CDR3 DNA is TGTGCCAGCAGCGGAACAGGGGGCGTTGAGACCCAGTACTTC.

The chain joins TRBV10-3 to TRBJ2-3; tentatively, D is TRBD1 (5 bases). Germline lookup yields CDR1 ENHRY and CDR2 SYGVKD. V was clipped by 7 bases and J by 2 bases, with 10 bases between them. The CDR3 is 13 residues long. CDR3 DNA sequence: TGTGCCATCATCGAGACAGACACAGATACGCAGTATTTT. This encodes CAIIETDTDTQYF.

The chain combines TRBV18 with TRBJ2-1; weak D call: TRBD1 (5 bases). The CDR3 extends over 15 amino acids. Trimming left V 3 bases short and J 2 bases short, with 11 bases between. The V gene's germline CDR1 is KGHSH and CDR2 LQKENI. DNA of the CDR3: TGTGCCAGCTCACCCGGCCAGGACACCTACAATGAGCAGTTCTTC. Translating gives CASSPGQDTYNEQFF.

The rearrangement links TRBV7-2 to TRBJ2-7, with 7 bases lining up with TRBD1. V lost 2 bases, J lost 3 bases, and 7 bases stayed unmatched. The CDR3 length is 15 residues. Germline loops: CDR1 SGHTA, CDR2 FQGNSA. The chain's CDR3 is CASSLWDSSIYEQYF. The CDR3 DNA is TGTGCCAGCAGCTTATGGGACAGTTCCATCTACGAGCAGTACTTC.

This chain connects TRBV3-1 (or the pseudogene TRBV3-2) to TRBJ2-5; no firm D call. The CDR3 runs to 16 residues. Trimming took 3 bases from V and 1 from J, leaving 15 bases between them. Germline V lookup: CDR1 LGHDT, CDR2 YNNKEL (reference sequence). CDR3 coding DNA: TGTGCCAGCAGCCACCGTCCGATAGTACTCCAAGAGACCCAGTACTTC. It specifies CASSHRPIVLQETQYF.

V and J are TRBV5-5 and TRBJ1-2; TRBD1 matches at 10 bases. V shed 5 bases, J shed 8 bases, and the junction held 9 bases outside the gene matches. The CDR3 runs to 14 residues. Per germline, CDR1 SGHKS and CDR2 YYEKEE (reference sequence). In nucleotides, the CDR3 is TGTGCCAGCAGGGAAGGACAGGGGGAATCAGGCTACACCTTC. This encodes CASREGQGESGYTF.

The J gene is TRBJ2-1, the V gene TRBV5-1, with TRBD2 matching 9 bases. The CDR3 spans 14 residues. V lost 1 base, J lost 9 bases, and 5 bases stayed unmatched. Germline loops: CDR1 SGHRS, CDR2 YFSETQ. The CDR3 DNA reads TGCGCCAGCAGCTTGCTGGCTAGCGGGGCTGAGCAGTTCTTC. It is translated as CASSLLASGAEQFF.

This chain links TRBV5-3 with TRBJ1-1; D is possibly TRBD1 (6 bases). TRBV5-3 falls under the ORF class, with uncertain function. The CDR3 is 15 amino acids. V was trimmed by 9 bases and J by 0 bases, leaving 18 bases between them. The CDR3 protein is CAINRVGVMNTEAFF. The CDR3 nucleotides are TGTGCCATCAACAGGGTAGGCGTCATGAACACTGAAGCTTTCTTT.